This T cell receptor (beta chain) is drawn from a study of PD-L1 blockade in urothelial cancer. Whole-study context: Patients, treated from 2014 onward, received atezolizumab 1,200 mg intravenously every 3 weeks. Patients previously received 0 to 3 chemotherapy regimens. The median number of T cells present in blood samples was approximately 140,000.

CDR1 is KGHSH and CDR2 is LQKENI in the germline V gene. J was trimmed by 4 bases and V by 3 bases; bases with no gene match: 5. This CDR3 comprises 16 residues. In regard to this clone: Its specificity is not known.

Findings and limits, study-wide: Expansion of tumor-associated blood clones at 3 weeks was greater in durable-benefit patients.

Sequencing was performed with immunoSEQ multiplex PCR; in TCRdb, only in-frame clones are kept and a portion is missing. The table lists 60,000 to 85,000 clones, roughly 87% of them singletons. The sequencing used PBMCs, collected around atezolizumab (anti-PD-L1) treatment. V gene TRBV18 combines with J gene TRBJ1-3; 11 positions match TRBD1. The source of this sequence is a woman in her seventies with urothelial cancer. The CDR3 region has the DNA TGTGCCAGCTCACCCCTGGACAGGGGGCTCGGAAACACCATATATTTT. Translated: CASSPLDRGLGNTIYF.